The present entry profiles one T cell receptor beta chain with its context. Its antigen is unknown. No base quality information exists; no much larger clone differs at one position. In total, fewer than 750 healthy bone marrow donors made up the cohort. At the time of sampling, all cohort members were nominally healthy, though unrecorded immune exposures were likely present. The donor tested CMV seronegative and was one of the 352 seronegative cohort members. A peripheral blood sample was collected from each donor, and TCR beta sequencing was performed on peripheral blood mononuclear cells. Genomic DNA was extracted from the blood cell samples with the Qiagen DNeasy Blood Extraction Kit. CDR1 SGDLS and CDR2 YYNGEE are derived from the germline V gene. Including the terminal cysteine and phenylalanine, the CDR3 comprises 15 residues. Of all the DNA, just the CDR3 is kept, 45 bases in frame from base 1. V was cut back by 0 bases and J by 4 bases, leaving a gap of 13 bases between them.

The data stem from a study of cytomegalovirus exposure and HLA in healthy donors (dated by TCRdb to 2016 to 2017). For context, the study as a whole: An earlier analysis of roughly 610 of the donors reported 276 Gb of sequence data and around 120 million unique TCR beta sequences obtained from some 170 million T cells. Around 320 gigabases of sequencing data and some 85 million unique TCR sequences were included in an early release covering around 650 HLA-typed donors. Of the roughly 430 genotyped donors, over 65% fell in the genetic ancestry cluster associated with self-reported Caucasian donors. The study aimed to test whether cataloging public T cell receptors could reveal signatures of past pathogen exposure. The T cell repertoires of 550 to 850 subjects were profiled by immunosequencing and related to cytomegalovirus serostatus. A separate validation cohort of about 110 different subjects was used in addition to the roughly 700-subject first cohort. To predict cytomegalovirus infection status, the study combined high-throughput TCR immunosequencing, statistical association of individual TCRs with disease status, and machine learning. In a later analysis, previously published TCR beta repertoires from several hundred donors were re-analyzed and high-resolution HLA genotyping was added so that TCR occurrence patterns could be studied. In the later analysis, no new phenotypic data were used to find candidate immune exposures; instead, reliance was placed on TCR beta sequences and their occurrence across donors. In an earlier analysis of roughly 600 of the donors, high-throughput TCR beta sequencing was used to judge whether each TCR beta V gene segment behaved as functional or pseudogenic. Donor age, sex, ethnicity and CMV serostatus were compiled alongside the repertoire data. A later genetic analysis used genome-wide SNP genotypes for about 65% of the 666 donors, treating that subset as a discovery cohort. Every repertoire in the discovery cohort had been generated on one and the same sequencing platform. Class I and class II HLA loci were covered by the typing at four-digit resolution. Typing coverage differed by locus: A, B, C, DRB1 and DQB1 were typed in roughly 620-630 donors, DQA1 in 522, DPA1 in roughly 590, and DPB1 in approximately 450. A few DR-DQ haplotypes were treated as single units for association and clustering because of strong linkage in the cohort. Among about 360 genotyped donors of the cohort, an average of approximately 240,000 unique TCR beta nucleotide sequences were sequenced per donor, roughly 20% of them non-productive. The paper as a whole reports these results and caveats: Most TCR sequences were seen in very few donors, while some public TCRs were found in many individuals. An earlier analysis of roughly 570 of the donors showed that most TCR beta V segments appeared in productive rearrangements either about 87% or about 30% of the time, which broadly matched IMGT annotations. A further reported finding was that TCR beta sequences accurately predicted the HLA-A and HLA-B alleles for most subjects in the first cohort. It was suggested by the authors that the approach could potentially be generalized to other disease states and immunological phenotypes. The 87-base-pair reads could not distinguish some IMGT-functional V segments, including TRBV6-2 and TRBV6-3, so those segments were excluded. A later analysis found that most CMV-associated TCR beta chains appeared HLA-restricted, with HLA associations seemingly driven largely by CMV exposure. Presence/absence analyses assumed roughly uniform sequencing depth across donors, an assumption that may not hold. The classifier was reported to diagnose cytomegalovirus status with high specificity and sensitivity in both the original cohort and the validation cohort. Linkage disequilibrium might explain the correlated functional status among segregating V segments, but an unknown experimental factor could not be ruled out. In a later analysis, several top co-occurrence clusters were reported to appear linked to parvovirus B19, influenza, CMV and Epstein-Barr virus. A total of 150 to 200 TCR beta chains were listed by the study as associated with cytomegalovirus. An association between a missense DCLRE1C variant and V-gene and J-gene trimming of TCR beta chains was found in a later genetic analysis and replicated in an independent cohort. Strong co-occurrence of HLA alleles, especially DR and DQ, made assigning TCR associations to individual alleles difficult. In a later analysis, TCR association rates were found to vary across HLA loci, with the most associated TCRs seen for DRB1 alleles and the fewest for HLA-C alleles. Three of the identified cytomegalovirus-associated TCR beta chains were confirmed in vitro to be specific for cytomegalovirus antigens. In a later genetic analysis, fewer N-insertions in productive TCRs were reported among donors in an Asian-associated ancestry cluster than the roughly 700-donor mean. Only TCR beta chains were sequenced in this cohort, and the absence of alpha or paired-chain data limited detectable features. Because some donors lacked HLA typing at each locus, the association tests relied only on the typed subset. In a later analysis, HLA-associated TCR beta chains showed more clonal expansion and lower generation probabilities than non-associated chains that were equally common. A later analysis associated 16,951 TCR beta sequences with specific HLA alleles at a false discovery rate of 0.05. Immune exposure information for the cohort was limited to CMV serostatus. Fewer than 20 rarely observed V segments, including chromosome 9 orphons, were excluded from the earlier analysis of some 590 of the donors because counts were too low. A cluster of highly shared sequence variants was judged likely to represent a technical artifact of the sequencing pipeline.

Library generation was performed with the immunoSEQ multiplex PCR assay. For the multiplex PCR, a mixture combining 60 forward primers for TCR Vbeta segments and 13 reverse primers for TCR Jbeta segments was used. Amplification of the CDR3 region of rearranged TCR beta genes was performed with a multiplex PCR assay on genomic DNA. The amplified TCR beta libraries were sequenced on the Illumina HiSeq System as 87-base-pair reads. On the authors' methods: A later analysis counted about 80 million unique TCR beta chains across the 700 or so repertoires, and roughly 11 million of these chains were shared by at least two donors. To remove PCR and sequencing errors, raw reads were error-corrected and collapsed into unique sequences using a nearest-neighbor algorithm that merged closely related sequences. To assign V, D and J gene segments, CDR3 sequences were aligned to IMGT reference sequences. For a sequence to be retained, a match of at least six nucleotides was required to both a V gene segment and a J gene segment. Rearrangements were classified as productive when the CDR3 lacked stop codons and remained in frame with V and J, and all other rearrangements were classified as non-productive. Following IMGT convention, CDR3 was defined as the stretch from the second conserved V-encoded cysteine to the conserved J-encoded phenylalanine. The earlier analysis of roughly 590 of the donors excluded sequences that lacked an unambiguous match to a single V gene segment. An earlier analysis of just under 600 of the donors called V segments functional above 56.7% productive rearrangements and segregating when the between-donor standard deviation exceeded 5%. A statistical classification framework was built for diagnosing cytomegalovirus status from the catalog of TCR beta chain sequences. A later analysis assigned V and J genes by comparing TCR nucleotide sequences with IMGT/GENE-DB human TR gene sequences. A later analysis assigned CDR3 sequences and most-parsimonious VDJ recombination scenarios with the TCRdist pipeline. A later analysis defined each TCR beta chain by its CDR3 amino acid sequence plus V-gene family, and excluded reads lacking a unique V-gene family. A later analysis removed several hundred highly shared, low-generation-probability nucleotide sequences to deal with suspected cross-contamination and a sequencing artifact. A later analysis calculated a clonal expansion index for each public chain from normalized within-repertoire ranks of inferred template counts. A later analysis computed generation probabilities with a VDJ recombination model fitted to out-of-frame rearrangements, and checked the results against IGoR. In a later analysis, TCR-TCR, TCR-HLA and TCR-CMV co-occurrence was scored with hypergeometric tests, and a repertoire-size bias correction was applied to TCR pairs. A later analysis estimated false discovery rates by permuting HLA or CMV assignments 20 times. In a later analysis, co-occurring TCRs were grouped using DBSCAN, and TCRdist sequence similarity was added for clustering within HLA-allele-positive subsets. Repertoires with fewer than 30,000 or more than 120,000 public chains, plus five repertoires with anomalous nucleotide sharing, were excluded from co-occurrence clustering. TCRdb retrieved this table from immuneACCESS and kept in-frame rearrangements only. Not all clones are present; in checked studies, unresolved V genes account for under half, and no reason is known for the remainder. V and J calls plus clone size are reproduced from that table; the DNA served to infer D and trimming. This sample comprises approximately 150,000 clones, roughly two thirds of them detected only once. 2.8% of the sample belongs to the ten largest clones.

The sequence links TRBV9 to TRBJ2-5; D gene: possibly TRBD1, on 6 matching bases. The clonotype originates from a young woman in good health and CMV-seronegative. Source material: PBMCs. In nucleotide form, the sequence is TGTGCCAGCAGCGTAGTAGCAGGGGCAGGAGAGACCCAGTACTTC. Its amino acids are CASSVVAGAGETQYF. Reference TRBV9 and TRBJ2-5 genes cover what lies past the CDR3, so the full variable domain is DSGVTQTPKHLITATGQRVTLRCSPRSGDLSVYWYQQSLDQGLQFLIQYYNGEERAKGNILERFSAQQFPDLHSELNLSSLELGDSALYFCASSVVAGAGETQYFGPGTRLLVL.